The following is a T cell receptor (beta chain) sequence with its context. In the source study's methods: Reference gene primer amplification in the assay estimated nucleated cell counts. Profiling relied on immunoSEQ multiplex PCR, and the TCRdb table lists in-frame clones only, not all of them. The DNA was the basis for D and trimming; V, J and clone size are from that table. This table holds some 200,000 clones, about 82% found once. These data are taken from a study of blood T cell repertoires in COVID-19. On the study more broadly: The origin of the acute and convalescent COVID-19 samples was the United States, Italy and Spain. Sample material is recorded as cDNA or gDNA derived from T cells, B-cell-depleted T cells, or PBMCs.

The germline gives CDR1 LGHDT, CDR2 YNNKEL (reference sequence). The trim removed 4 bases at V and 4 bases at J, leaving 6 bases unmatched. The CDR3 extends over 15 amino acids. Sequencing was performed on peripheral blood. The chain combines TRBV3-1 (or the pseudogene TRBV3-2) with TRBJ1-1; 10 positions match TRBD1. The receptor's source is a woman over 75 with acute or convalescent COVID-19. The CDR3 coding sequence is TGTGCCAGCAGCCTAGGACAGGGGGTTAGCACTGAAGCTTTCTTT. The encoded protein is CASSLGQGVSTEAFF.